This TCR beta chain is drawn from a study of blood T cell repertoires in COVID-19. Overall study context: The samples span acute and convalescent COVID-19 from the United States, Italy and Spain. From T cells, B-cell-depleted T cells, or PBMCs came the material, which was cDNA or gDNA.

One Seattle source followed patients from active infection through their disease course. In the study's own analysis: Using reference gene primer amplification, nucleated cell counts were estimated. Profiled with immunoSEQ multiplex PCR; TCRdb holds only in-frame clones, not every one. The D gene and trimming were derived from the DNA, and the V and J assignments and clone size from that table. The sample carries 250,000 to 400,000 clones, under 90% recorded once. This CDR3 contains 14 residues. The germline CDR1 and CDR2 sequences are SEHNR and FQNEAQ (reference sequence). The V end lost 3 bases, the J end lost 2 bases, and 10 bases lay between the germline ends.

The chain employs TRBV7-9 and TRBJ1-1; D is uncertain. Sequencing was carried out using peripheral blood. The TCR originated in a woman in her twenties or thirties with COVID-19, enrolled during active disease. The CDR3 nucleotides read TGTGCCAGCAGCTTGGGCCAGACAAACACTGAAGCTTTCTTT. It is translated as CASSLGQTNTEAFF.